This T cell receptor (beta chain) derives from a study of STAT3 mutations in large granular lymphocyte leukemia. Study-level background: Among longitudinally sequenced T-LGLL patients, roughly half had canonical activating STAT3 mutations detected. Whole-study results and caveats: In 6 of 18 patients, new TCR clonotypes emerged after therapy. In some patients, a small highly pathogenic clone possibly went undetected. At least one immunodominant TCR beta clonotype appeared in every T-cell large granular lymphocyte leukemia patient.

The J segment lost 4 bases and the V segment lost 0 bases, leaving 1 base of the junction unmatched. Germline lookup yields CDR1 MNHNS and CDR2 SASEGT. The CDR3 runs to 15 residues. Average productive template count per sample was around 44,000. Clones were read by immunoSEQ multiplex PCR, and TCRdb kept only the in-frame ones, dropping some. The sample has around 8,000 clones, 91% seen once; the top ten hold about 45%. As concerns this clone: As yet, its antigen is unknown.

The TCR was taken from a man in his fifties with T-cell large granular lymphocyte leukemia. Some clones in this sample may be carry-over from other donors' samples. The genes are TRBV6-1 and TRBJ1-2, with 11 bases matching TRBD1. Sequencing was performed on peripheral blood mononuclear cells. The CDR3 reads CASSEAGTGGYGYTF. The CDR3 DNA sequence: TGTGCCAGCAGTGAAGCCGGGACAGGGGGCTATGGCTACACCTTC.